This T cell receptor (beta chain) derives from a study of immune heterogeneity within non-small cell lung tumors (dated by TCRdb to between 2018 and 2020). For context, the study as a whole: Histology comprised several squamous cell carcinomas, more than 8 non-squamous carcinomas and 1 tumor not otherwise specified. To examine intratumoral immune heterogeneity, the study used whole-exome sequencing, RNA-seq and TCR beta repertoire sequencing on multiple spatially distinct regions of each NSCLC tumor. TCR repertoires were analyzed from roughly 57 tumor loci of under 18 patients, whereas transcriptome data were available for only 40 to 50 loci from 11 to 13 patients. Neoantigen binding to each patient's HLA alleles was predicted with netMHCpan-3.0 for mutant peptides of 8 to 11 amino acids.

What the authors observed across the whole study: Local T-cell repertoire clonality showed a statistically significant but moderate positive correlation with local tumor mutational burden (R around 0.31). Within a patient, the same dominant CDR3B clonotypes appeared at multiple loci, but different tumor locations also contained unique high-frequency clones. Individual patients mostly had different high-frequency TCR beta clonotypes.

Turning to this clonotype: Its antigen target is currently unknown. Base qualities are missing; no much larger clone stands one base away.

The TCR beta CDR3 region was amplified with a multiplex PCR system whose first round ran for roughly 9 cycles using 32 V-gene forward primers and 13 J-gene reverse primers. First-round PCR used a QIAGEN Multiplex PCR Kit, and primer sequences were filed in Chinese patent CN105087789A. Illumina universal primers were added in a second PCR round performed with the Phusion High-Fidelity PCR Kit. TCR libraries were paired-end sequenced at 151 bp read length on the Illumina HiSeq X Ten platform. Under the source paper's analysis protocol: Reads lacking multiplex PCR primers were removed with Cutadapt, read pairs were merged with PEAR, and CDR3 regions were called with MiXCR default settings. Shannon entropy measured repertoire diversity, and clonality was calculated as one minus the Shannon entropy divided by the ln of the count of productive unique sequences. Dominant or high-frequency T-cell clones were defined as clonotypes at frequencies of at least 0.5%. The public reads were run again by TCRdb, first through fastp at Q25 and then through MiXCR, and only productive beta chains were kept. Rows are combined by CDR3 protein, so each entry shows the most common genes and DNA. The V and J calls and clone size are TCRdb's, not the authors'. Across this sample there are about 3,000 distinct CDR3 sequences, with about 36% seen only once. The ten biggest clones cover about 15% of the sample.

According to the germline V gene, CDR1 reads KGHDR and CDR2 reads SFDVKD. Cut back by 9 bases and 2 bases, the V and J ends lie 10 bases apart. Spanning cysteine to phenylalanine, the CDR3 consists of 12 amino acids. The retained sequence is limited to the CDR3, 36 bases, with the frame set at the first base. For the TCR template, genomic DNA was extracted from bulk tumor tissue, and approximately 540 ng of gDNA was amplified for each sample. During surgery, several biopsies were collected from each primary tumor and placed as far from one another as possible within the tumor mass. Patients in the study cohort, which was described as untreated, were newly diagnosed NSCLC cases going through curative surgery. Donors were some 15 newly diagnosed non-small cell lung cancer patients undergoing surgery with curative intent. The resected tumor masses were reviewed by two independent pathologists. Only DNA and RNA samples of high quality went on to sequencing.

Rearrangement joined TRBV24-1 to TRBJ2-7, with a tentative D gene TRBD1 over 5 matching bases. The sequence derives from a man aged 65 to 79 with non-small cell lung cancer. The material sequenced was lung tumor tissue. The sequenced DNA: TGTGCCACCCAGGGCAGCACCTACGAGCAGTACTTC. This sequence encodes CATQGSTYEQYF.